This T cell receptor beta chain was identified during a study of vaccination effects on CD4 cells after COVID-19. The data were produced by immunoSEQ multiplex PCR, yet TCRdb's version contains in-frame clones alone and is incomplete. Among about 20,000 clones listed, approximately 70% were seen once. Germline CDR1 and CDR2: SEHNR and FQNEAQ (reference sequence). This CDR3 comprises 15 residues. The ends were cut back, 3 bases at V and 1 base at J, with 11 bases in the middle. This clone was found a few times. The antigen remains unidentified. Antigen-specific CD4+ T cells expanded by the ViraFEST assay with viral peptide pools were then sequenced. Subsequent to a culture period of about nine days, CD4+ T cells were isolated. The vaccine recipients had no prior SARS-CoV-2 infection, with negative nucleocapsid antibodies.

The J gene is TRBJ2-3, the V gene TRBV7-9, with D perhaps TRBD2 (6 bases). This sequence originates from a human donor who received a COVID-19 vaccine. Sample: CD4+ T cells from PBMCs cultured with HCoV-NL63 spike peptides, taken before COVID-19 vaccination. In DNA form, the CDR3 reads TGTGCCAGCAGCTTTGGGGAGGTTGGCACAGATACGCAGTATTTT. This encodes CASSFGEVGTDTQYF.